Shown below are 27 T cell receptor beta chains from a single sample sequenced in a study of shared clonotypes between healthy human individuals. The protocol was immunoSEQ multiplex PCR, while the TCRdb copy is restricted to in-frame clones and leaves out a portion. Counted here are some 120,000 clones, roughly two thirds occurring once; the ten biggest clones make up 24%. The source material was memory CD8+ T cells sorted from blood. Subset reported: CD45RO+ cells pooled with CCR7-negative TemRA cells. Receptor source: a woman between 25 and 40 years old in good health.

The V and J genes are TRBV5-1 and TRBJ2-7, with a weak D call TRBD1 (6 bases). Germline V gene sequence: CDR1 SGHRS, CDR2 YFSETQ. V lost 1 base, J lost 0 bases, and 14 bases lay in between. This CDR3 comprises 16 residues. In DNA form, the CDR3 reads TGCGCCAGCAGCTTGAACCGGGACACGGTCTCCTACGAGCAGTACTTC. Its protein product is CASSLNRDTVSYEQYF.

The chain uses TRBV28 and TRBJ2-7; D is ambiguous. V dropped 2 bases and J dropped 3 bases, with 20 bases sitting between them. Germline V CDR1 and CDR2: MDHEN, SYDVKM. There are 17 residues in the CDR3. The CDR3 loop is CASSLDWPYGSNYEQYF. CDR3 coding DNA: TGTGCCAGCAGTTTAGATTGGCCGTATGGGTCGAACTACGAGCAGTACTTC.

This clone was seen a single time. The chain uses TRBV29-1 and TRBJ1-2; D might be TRBD1 (6 bases). The V end lost 0 bases, the J end lost 4 bases, and 18 bases lay between the germline ends. CDR1 is SQVTM, CDR2 ANQGSEA, per germline. CDR3 length: 16 residues. The chain's CDR3 is CSVEDPAAPDSYGYTF. The DNA of the CDR3 is TGCAGCGTTGAAGATCCCGCCGCACCGGACAGCTATGGCTACACCTTC.

The V and J genes are TRBV4-1 and TRBJ2-2; D not resolved. Germline-derived CDR1 and CDR2 are MGHRA and YSYEKL. The CDR3 runs 15 residues. With 0 bases removed from V and 2 bases from J, the gap between germline ends came to 7 bases. Here the CDR3 reads CASSQDQENTGELFF. The CDR3 bases are TGCGCCAGCAGCCAAGATCAAGAAAACACCGGGGAGCTGTTTTTT.

The rearrangement joins TRBV27 to TRBJ1-4; 7 positions agree with TRBD1. CDR1 MNHEY and CDR2 SMNVEV come from the germline V gene (reference sequence). This CDR3 spans 17 amino acids. V gave up 5 bases and J gave up 8 bases; unmatched junction bases: 17. CDR3 bases: TGTGCCAGCAGTAGGGGGCAAAGGGGAACGATGGAAGAAAAACTGTTTTTT. Translation gives CASSRGQRGTMEEKLFF.

J is TRBJ2-3 and V is TRBV11-3, with 8 nucleotides matching TRBD1. The V gene end was trimmed by 4 bases and the J gene end by 2 bases; junction bases not matched to a gene: 8. This CDR3 is 16 amino acids long. Germline CDR1 and CDR2: SGHNT and YENEEA. The CDR3 coding sequence is TGTGCCAGCAGCTCTTGGACAGGGCTGGACACAGATACGCAGTATTTT. Translated, it gives CASSSWTGLDTDTQYF.

The chain uses TRBV6-6 and TRBJ1-5; TRBD1 aligns across 7 bases. The CDR3 consists of 12 residues. Per germline, CDR1 MNHNY and CDR2 SVGAGI (reference sequence). Trimming took 6 bases from V and 4 from J; bases not matched to a gene: 0. The CDR3 reads CASRDRNQPQHF. The CDR3 region has the DNA TGTGCCAGCAGGGACAGGAATCAGCCCCAGCATTTT.

The CDR3 spells CASRSGRYSNQPQHF. DNA for the CDR3: TGTGCCAGCAGGTCTGGCCGGTATAGCAATCAGCCCCAGCATTTT. V and J are TRBV28 and TRBJ1-5; D remains unclear. CDR3 length equals 15 residues. The ends were cut back, 6 bases at V and 0 bases at J, with 12 bases in the middle. Per the germline V gene, CDR1 is MDHEN and CDR2 is SYDVKM.

V and J are TRBV4-1 and TRBJ2-4; no clear D gene. The germline V and J ends were trimmed by 0 bases and 0 bases, with 3 bases remaining between them. The CDR3 totals 14 residues. Germline V gene sequence: CDR1 MGHRA, CDR2 YSYEKL. The CDR3 DNA reads as TGCGCCAGCAGCCAAGATTTAGCCAAAAACATTCAGTACTTC. This gives the protein CASSQDLAKNIQYF.

V gene TRBV6-1 combines with J gene TRBJ2-7, with D possibly being TRBD1 (6 bases). Germline V gives CDR1 MNHNS, CDR2 SASEGT. Trimming pared 7 bases from V and 6 bases from J, leaving 19 bases between. CDR3 size: 14 residues. CDR3 bases: TGTGCCAGCATTTCCAACACCAGGGGTGGCGAGCAGTACTTC. Translation gives CASISNTRGGEQYF.

In this sample, this clone turned up a few times. The V gene is TRBV6-5, the J gene TRBJ2-7, with D maybe TRBD2 (7 bases). Trimming left V 5 bases short and J 0 bases short, with 11 bases between. The germline V gene has CDR1 MNHEY and CDR2 SVGAGI. The CDR3 consists of 14 residues. CDR3 nucleotides: TGTGCCAGCAGTGGGAGGGGGAGCTCCTACGAGCAGTACTTC. The encoded protein is CASSGRGSSYEQYF.

V is TRBV10-3 and J is TRBJ1-1; D call uncertain. CDR3 length: 14 residues. V gave up 6 bases and J gave up 0 bases, with 11 bases separating them. CDR1 and CDR2 from the germline V gene are ENHRY and SYGVKD. For the CDR3, the DNA is TGTGCCATCAGATCAGGAGACGTGAACACTGAAGCTTTCTTT. This encodes CAIRSGDVNTEAFF.

The chain carries TRBV6-1 and TRBJ2-5; 9 nucleotides match TRBD2. The CDR3 contains 15 residues. Germline V lookup: CDR1 MNHNS, CDR2 SASEGT. The V and J ends lost 2 bases and 4 bases, in that order; junction bases with no gene match: 5. CDR3 in DNA: TGTGCCAGCAGTGAATCTAGCGGGAATTCAGAGACCCAGTACTTC. Its translation is CASSESSGNSETQYF.

This clone was observed once. This chain links TRBV7-8 with TRBJ2-7; 7 bases are shared with TRBD2. V gave up 1 base and J gave up 2 bases; unmatched junction bases: 5. The CDR3 has 15 amino acids. Looked up from germline, CDR1 is SGHVS and CDR2 is FQNEAQ. The CDR3 DNA follows: TGTGCCAGCAGCTTAGAAGCGGGGTCTACCTACGAGCAGTACTTC. Protein sequence: CASSLEAGSTYEQYF.

The chain recombines TRBV7-2 with TRBJ1-2; TRBD1 agrees at 7 bases. Germline assignment: CDR1 SGHTA and CDR2 FQGNSA. V was pared by 3 bases and J by 8 bases, with 9 bases of the junction left unmatched. The CDR3 has 14 residues. In DNA form, the CDR3 reads TGTGCCAGCAGCTTCGGGCAGGGGGTTGGGGGCTACACCTTC. Its protein product is CASSFGQGVGGYTF. Filled out from reference TRBV7-2 and TRBJ1-2, the complete variable domain reads GAGVSQSPSNKVTEKGKDVELRCDPISGHTALYWYRQSLGQGLEFLIYFQGNSAPDKSGLPSDRFSAERTGGSVSTLTIQRTQQEDSAVYLCASSFGQGVGGYTFGSGTRLTVV.

J is TRBJ2-6 and V is TRBV28; 8 bases fit TRBD1. CDR3 length: 18 amino acids. From germline, CDR1 is MDHEN and CDR2 SYDVKM. The V and J ends lost 6 bases and 4 bases, in that order; junction bases with no gene match: 14. For the CDR3, the DNA is TGTGCCAGCAGACCCCCCGCAGGGGGCGCAATAGGGGCCAACGTCCTGACTTTC. Translating gives CASRPPAGGAIGANVLTF.

This chain links TRBV29-1 with TRBJ2-7; 7 bases map to TRBD2. The CDR3 totals 12 residues. With V trimmed by 6 bases and J by 0 bases, 2 bases remained unmatched. Germline lookup yields CDR1 SQVTM and CDR2 ANQGSEA. The chain's CDR3 is CSVSSGSYEQYF. The CDR3 bases are TGCAGCGTCTCTAGCGGCTCCTACGAGCAGTACTTC.

This sequence joins TRBV11-1 and TRBJ2-7; a possible D gene is TRBD2 (6 bases). Germline CDR1 is SGHAT and CDR2 is FQDESV (reference sequence). V gave up 1 base and J gave up 4 bases, with 17 bases separating them. The CDR3 has 16 residues. CDR3 bases: TGTGCCAGCAGCTTAGGTAGCGGCCGAATATTTTACGAGCAGTACTTC. Amino acid sequence: CASSLGSGRIFYEQYF.

The V call is TRBV6-4, the J call TRBJ2-1, with 13 bases fitting TRBD2. The CDR3 loop spans 14 amino acids. CDR1 MRHNA and CDR2 SNTAGT come from the germline V gene. J was trimmed by 9 bases and V by 3 bases; bases with no gene match: 2. Here the CDR3 DNA reads TGTGCCAGCAGTGAGAGGACTAGCGGGAGTGAGCAGTTCTTC. It codes for CASSERTSGSEQFF.

J is TRBJ1-2 and V is TRBV7-9; TRBD1 is a possible D gene (5 bases). The germline V and J ends were trimmed by 1 base and 2 bases, with 11 bases remaining between them. The CDR3 sequence is 15 residues long. In germline, CDR1 is SEHNR, CDR2 FQNEAQ (reference sequence). CDR3 region: CASSLDWDVNYGYTF. In nucleotides, the CDR3 is TGTGCCAGCAGCTTAGATTGGGACGTAAACTATGGCTACACCTTC.

The chain employs TRBV5-5 and TRBJ1-1; a weak D match, TRBD1 (5 bases). Per germline, CDR1 SGHKS and CDR2 YYEKEE (reference sequence). The length of the CDR3 is 16 residues. Trimming removed 0 bases at V and 0 bases at J, with 12 bases between. The CDR3 is CASSLEAGNMNTEAFF. In DNA, the CDR3 is TGTGCCAGCAGCTTGGAAGCAGGGAACATGAACACTGAAGCTTTCTTT.

The chain uses TRBV7-9 and TRBJ2-3; 7 bases align to TRBD2. This CDR3 spans 16 amino acids. The J segment lost 2 bases and the V segment lost 2 bases, leaving 7 bases of the junction unmatched. In germline, CDR1 is SEHNR, CDR2 FQNEAQ (reference sequence). This CDR3 is CASSLLLREATDTQYF. In DNA form, the CDR3 reads TGTGCCAGCAGCTTACTTTTACGGGAGGCCACAGATACGCAGTATTTT.

The V call is TRBV5-1, the J call TRBJ2-2; TRBD2 agrees at 11 bases. CDR1 SGHRS and CDR2 YFSETQ come from the germline V gene. CDR3 length equals 15 residues. The junction had 2 bases not matched to a gene; V was cut back by 4 bases and J by 3 bases. In DNA, the CDR3 is TGCGCCAGCAGCACTAGCGGGAGAGACACCGGGGAGCTGTTTTTT. The encoded protein is CASSTSGRDTGELFF. The variable domain in full, with the rest retrieved from reference TRBV5-1 and TRBJ2-2, is KAGVTQTPRYLIKTRGQQVTLSCSPISGHRSVSWYQQTPGQGLQFLFEYFSETQRNKGNFPGRFSGRQFSNSRSEMNVSTLELGDSALYLCASSTSGRDTGELFFGEGSRLTVL.

The J gene is TRBJ2-3, the V gene TRBV5-6, with D hard to call. Per the germline V gene, CDR1 is SGHDT and CDR2 is YYEEEE. This CDR3 has 15 residues. V was cut by 3 bases and J by 0 bases, with 11 bases left in between. CDR3 in amino acids: CASSSFSLSTDTQYF. The CDR3 DNA is TGTGCCAGCAGCTCATTCTCCCTTAGCACAGATACGCAGTATTTT.

In this sample, this clone turned up once. V is TRBV7-9 and J is TRBJ1-1; a possible D gene is TRBD1 (6 bases). The V end lost 5 bases, the J end lost 4 bases, and 11 bases lay between the germline ends. The CDR3 runs 13 residues. Germline CDR1 is SEHNR and CDR2 is FQNEAQ (reference sequence). The CDR3 bases are TGTGCCAGCAGCACAGGACAGTTCACTGAAGCTTTCTTT. Translated: CASSTGQFTEAFF.

The table lists this clone with a few counts. The chain couples TRBV27 to TRBJ2-7; D is perhaps TRBD1 (5 bases). This CDR3 contains 15 residues. Per the germline V gene, CDR1 is MNHEY and CDR2 is SMNVEV (reference sequence). With 3 bases removed from V and 2 bases from J, the gap between germline ends came to 14 bases. The CDR3 DNA sequence: TGTGCCAGCAGTTTTAGGCCCCAGGGCCCCTACGAGCAGTACTTC. It specifies CASSFRPQGPYEQYF.

The rearrangement joins TRBV19 to TRBJ2-3; 9 bases match TRBD2. J lost 2 bases, V lost 3 bases, and 6 bases had no gene match. The CDR3 sequence is 16 residues long. Germline CDR1 is LNHDA and CDR2 is SQIVND (reference sequence). CDR3 amino acids: CASSMVLAGYTDTQYF. The CDR3 DNA reads TGTGCCAGTAGTATGGTCCTAGCGGGGTACACAGATACGCAGTATTTT.